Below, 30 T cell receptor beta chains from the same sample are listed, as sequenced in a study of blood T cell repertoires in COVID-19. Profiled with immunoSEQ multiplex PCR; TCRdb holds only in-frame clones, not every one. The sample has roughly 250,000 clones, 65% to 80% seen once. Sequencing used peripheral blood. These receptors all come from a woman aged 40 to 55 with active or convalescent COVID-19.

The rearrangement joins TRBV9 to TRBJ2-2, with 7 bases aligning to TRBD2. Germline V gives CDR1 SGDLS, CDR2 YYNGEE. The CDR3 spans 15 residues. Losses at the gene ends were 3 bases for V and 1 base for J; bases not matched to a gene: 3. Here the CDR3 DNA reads TGTGCCAGCAGCGCGGGACTACTGAACACCGGGGAGCTGTTTTTT. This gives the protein CASSAGLLNTGELFF.

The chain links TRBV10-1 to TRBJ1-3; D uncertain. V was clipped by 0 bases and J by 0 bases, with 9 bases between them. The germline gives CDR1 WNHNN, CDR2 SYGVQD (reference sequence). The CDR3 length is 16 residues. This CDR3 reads CASSESNSVSGNTIYF. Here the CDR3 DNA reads TGCGCCAGCAGTGAGTCGAACTCGGTCTCTGGAAACACCATATATTTT.

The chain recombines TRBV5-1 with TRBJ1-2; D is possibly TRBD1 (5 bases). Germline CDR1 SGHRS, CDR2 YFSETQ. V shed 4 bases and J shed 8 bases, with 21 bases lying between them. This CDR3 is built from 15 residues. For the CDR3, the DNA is TGCGCCAGCAGCCCCGCCCTGGGGCCTGAGACGGGCTACACCTTC. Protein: CASSPALGPETGYTF.

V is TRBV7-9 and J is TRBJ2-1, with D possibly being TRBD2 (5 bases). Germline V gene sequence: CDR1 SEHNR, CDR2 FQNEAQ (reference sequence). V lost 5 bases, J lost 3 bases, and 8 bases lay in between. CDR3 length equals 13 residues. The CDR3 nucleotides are TGTGCCAGCAGCGCCGGGATCTACAATGAGCAGTTCTTC. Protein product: CASSAGIYNEQFF.

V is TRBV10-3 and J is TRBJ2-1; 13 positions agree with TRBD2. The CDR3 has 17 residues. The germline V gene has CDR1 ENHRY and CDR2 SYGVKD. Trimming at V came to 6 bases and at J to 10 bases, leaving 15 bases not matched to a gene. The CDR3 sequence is CAIREALGLAGVREQFF. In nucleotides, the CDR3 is TGTGCCATCAGGGAGGCATTAGGACTAGCGGGGGTACGGGAGCAGTTCTTC.

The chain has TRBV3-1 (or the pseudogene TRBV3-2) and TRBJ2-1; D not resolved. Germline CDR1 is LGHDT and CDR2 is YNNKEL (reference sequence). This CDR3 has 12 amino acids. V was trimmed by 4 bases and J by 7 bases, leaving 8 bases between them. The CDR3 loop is CASSPQANEQFF. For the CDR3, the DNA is TGTGCCAGCAGCCCCCAAGCTAATGAGCAGTTCTTC.

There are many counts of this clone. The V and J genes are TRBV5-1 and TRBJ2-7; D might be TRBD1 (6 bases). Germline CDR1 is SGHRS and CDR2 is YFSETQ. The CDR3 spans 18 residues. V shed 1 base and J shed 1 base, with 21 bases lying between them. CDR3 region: CASSLPKIRDRFSYEQYF. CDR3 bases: TGCGCCAGCAGCTTGCCCAAGATTCGAGACAGGTTTTCCTACGAGCAGTACTTC.

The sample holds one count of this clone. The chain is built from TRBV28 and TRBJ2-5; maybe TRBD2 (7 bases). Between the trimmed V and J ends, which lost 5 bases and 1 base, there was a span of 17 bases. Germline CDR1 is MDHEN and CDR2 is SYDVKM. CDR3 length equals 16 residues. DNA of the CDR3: TGTGCCAGCAGTGGGATAGGTGGGGGGGCCCAAGAGACCCAGTACTTC. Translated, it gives CASSGIGGGAQETQYF.

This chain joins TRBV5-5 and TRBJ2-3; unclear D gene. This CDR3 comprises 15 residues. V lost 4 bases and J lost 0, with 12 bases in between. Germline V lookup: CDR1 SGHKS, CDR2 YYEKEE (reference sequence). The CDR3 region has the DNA TGTGCCAGCAGCACCCAGGTCCTGAGCACAGATACGCAGTATTTT. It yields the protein CASSTQVLSTDTQYF.

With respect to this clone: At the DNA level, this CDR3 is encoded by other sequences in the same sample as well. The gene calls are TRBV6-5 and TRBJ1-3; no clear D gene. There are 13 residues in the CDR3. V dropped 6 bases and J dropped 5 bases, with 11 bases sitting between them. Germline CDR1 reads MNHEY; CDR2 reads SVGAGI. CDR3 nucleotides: TGTGCCAGCAGGACGGGGTTGAGAAACACCATATATTTT. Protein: CASRTGLRNTIYF.

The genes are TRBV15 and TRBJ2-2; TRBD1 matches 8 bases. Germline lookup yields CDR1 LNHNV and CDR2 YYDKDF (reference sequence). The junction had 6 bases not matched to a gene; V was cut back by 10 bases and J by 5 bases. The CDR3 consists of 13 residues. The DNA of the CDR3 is TGTGCCAGCGGGACAGGACCAACCGGGGAGCTGTTTTTT. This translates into CASGTGPTGELFF. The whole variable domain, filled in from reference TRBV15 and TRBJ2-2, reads DAMVIQNPRYQVTQFGKPVTLSCSQTLNHNVMYWYQQKSSQAPKLLFHYYDKDFNNEADTPDNFQSRRPNTSFCFLDIRSPGLGDTAMYLCASGTGPTGELFFGEGSRLTVL.

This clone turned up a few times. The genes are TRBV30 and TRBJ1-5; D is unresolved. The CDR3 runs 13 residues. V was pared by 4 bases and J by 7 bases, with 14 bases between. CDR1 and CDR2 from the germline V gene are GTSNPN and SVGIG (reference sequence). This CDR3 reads CAWTESGGQPQHF. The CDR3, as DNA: TGTGCCTGGACCGAGTCAGGCGGGCAGCCCCAGCATTTT.

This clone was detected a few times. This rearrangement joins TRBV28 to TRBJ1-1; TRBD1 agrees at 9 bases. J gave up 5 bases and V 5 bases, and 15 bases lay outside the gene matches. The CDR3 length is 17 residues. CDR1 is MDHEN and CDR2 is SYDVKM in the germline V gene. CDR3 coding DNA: TGTGCCAGCAGTACCATACGCTCCGGGACAGGGAGGACTGAAGCTTTCTTT. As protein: CASSTIRSGTGRTEAFF.

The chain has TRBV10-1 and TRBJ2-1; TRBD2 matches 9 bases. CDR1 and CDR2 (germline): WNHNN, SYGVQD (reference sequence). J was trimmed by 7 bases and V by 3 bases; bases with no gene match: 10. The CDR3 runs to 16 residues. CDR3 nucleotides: TGCGCCAGCAGTGAAAGGTCTAGCGGGGATCGTAATGAGCAGTTCTTC. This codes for CASSERSSGDRNEQFF.

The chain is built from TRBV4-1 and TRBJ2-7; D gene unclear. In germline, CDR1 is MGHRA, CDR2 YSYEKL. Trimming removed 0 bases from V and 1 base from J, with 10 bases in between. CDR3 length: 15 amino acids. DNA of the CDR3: TGCGCCAGCAGCCAAGAAGTTGCCCTATCCTACGAGCAGTACGTC. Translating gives CASSQEVALSYEQYV.

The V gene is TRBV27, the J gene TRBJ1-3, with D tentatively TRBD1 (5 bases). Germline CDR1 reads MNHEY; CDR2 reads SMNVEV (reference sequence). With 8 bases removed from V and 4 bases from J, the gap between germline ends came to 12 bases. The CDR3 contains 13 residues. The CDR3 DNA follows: TGTGCCAGCCGCAGGGCTGCCGGAAACACCATATATTTT. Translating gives CASRRAAGNTIYF.

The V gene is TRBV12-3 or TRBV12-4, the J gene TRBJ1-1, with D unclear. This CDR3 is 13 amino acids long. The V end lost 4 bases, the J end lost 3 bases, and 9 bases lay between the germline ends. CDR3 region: CASSWTGDTEAFF. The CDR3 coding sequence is TGTGCCAGCAGTTGGACGGGAGACACTGAAGCTTTCTTT.

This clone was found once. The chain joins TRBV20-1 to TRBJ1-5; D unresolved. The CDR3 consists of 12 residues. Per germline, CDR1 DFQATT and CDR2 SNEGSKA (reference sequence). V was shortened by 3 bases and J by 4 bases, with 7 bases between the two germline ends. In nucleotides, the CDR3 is TGCAGTGCTAGTACCGGGAATCAGCCCCAGCATTTT. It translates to CSASTGNQPQHF.

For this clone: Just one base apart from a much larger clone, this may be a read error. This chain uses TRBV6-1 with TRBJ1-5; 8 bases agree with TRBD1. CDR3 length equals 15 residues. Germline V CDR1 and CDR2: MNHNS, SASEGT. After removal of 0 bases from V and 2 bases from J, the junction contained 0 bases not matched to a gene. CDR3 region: CASSEATGGNQPQHF. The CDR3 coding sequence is TGTGCCAGCAGTGAAGCGACAGGGGGCAATCAGCCCCAGCATTTT.

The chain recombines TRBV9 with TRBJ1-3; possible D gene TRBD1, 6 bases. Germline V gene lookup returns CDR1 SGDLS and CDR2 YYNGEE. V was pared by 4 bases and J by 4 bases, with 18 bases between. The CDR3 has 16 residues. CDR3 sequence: CASSSRGASGGNTIYF. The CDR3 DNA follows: TGTGCCAGCAGCTCCCGGGGGGCCTCAGGGGGAAACACCATATATTTT. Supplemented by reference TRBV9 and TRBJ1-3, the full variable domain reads DSGVTQTPKHLITATGQRVTLRCSPRSGDLSVYWYQQSLDQGLQFLIQYYNGEERAKGNILERFSAQQFPDLHSELNLSSLELGDSALYFCASSSRGASGGNTIYFGEGSWLTVV.

CDR3 DNA: TGTGCCAGTAGTATGGGTCGACAGAAATTCTATGGCTACACCTTC. Encoded protein: CASSMGRQKFYGYTF. The chain has TRBV19 and TRBJ1-2, with D possibly matching TRBD1 (5 bases). V was cut by 3 bases and J by 4 bases, with 15 bases left in between. The CDR3 is 15 residues long. Germline V lookup: CDR1 LNHDA, CDR2 SQIVND (reference sequence).

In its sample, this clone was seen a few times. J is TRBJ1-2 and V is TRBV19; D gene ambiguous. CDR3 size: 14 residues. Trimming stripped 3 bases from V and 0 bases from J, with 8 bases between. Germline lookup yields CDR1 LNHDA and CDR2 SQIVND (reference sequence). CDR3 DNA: TGTGCCAGTAGTATGATCGGAGCTAACTATGGCTACACCTTC. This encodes CASSMIGANYGYTF.

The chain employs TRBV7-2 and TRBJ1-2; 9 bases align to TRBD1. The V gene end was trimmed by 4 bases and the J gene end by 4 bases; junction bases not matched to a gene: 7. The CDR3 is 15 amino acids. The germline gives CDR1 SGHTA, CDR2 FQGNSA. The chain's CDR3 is CASSSRTGDFYGYTF. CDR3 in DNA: TGTGCCAGCAGCTCCAGGACAGGGGATTTCTATGGCTACACCTTC.

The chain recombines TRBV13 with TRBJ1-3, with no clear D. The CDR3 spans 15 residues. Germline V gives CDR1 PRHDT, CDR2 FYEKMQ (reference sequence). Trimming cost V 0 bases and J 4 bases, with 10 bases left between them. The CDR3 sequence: CASSLGGERGNTIYF. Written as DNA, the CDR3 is TGTGCCAGCAGCTTAGGCGGAGAACGAGGAAACACCATATATTTT.

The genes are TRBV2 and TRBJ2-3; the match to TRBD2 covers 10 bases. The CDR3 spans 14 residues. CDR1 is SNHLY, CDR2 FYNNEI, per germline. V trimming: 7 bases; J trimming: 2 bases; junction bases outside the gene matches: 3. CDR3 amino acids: CASNLAGATDTQYF. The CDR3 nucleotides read TGTGCCAGCAATCTAGCGGGGGCCACAGATACGCAGTATTTT.

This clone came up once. The CDR3 sequence is CASSFGGGPYEQYF. The CDR3 DNA reads as TGTGCCAGCAGCTTCGGCGGGGGGCCCTACGAGCAGTACTTC. This sequence joins TRBV11-2 and TRBJ2-7, with 8 bases matching TRBD2. This CDR3 region has 14 residues. Per the germline V gene, CDR1 is SGHAT and CDR2 is FQNNGV. V lost 3 bases to trimming and J lost 2 bases; unmatched junction nucleotides: 3.

DNA for the CDR3: TGTGCCATCAGACAGGTCGGCGGGGAGCTGTTTTTT. Residues: CAIRQVGGELFF. V is TRBV10-3 and J is TRBJ2-2; D is possibly TRBD1 (5 bases). The CDR3 extends over 12 amino acids. The ends were cut back, 6 bases at V and 7 bases at J, with 9 bases in the middle. Per the germline V gene, CDR1 is ENHRY and CDR2 is SYGVKD.

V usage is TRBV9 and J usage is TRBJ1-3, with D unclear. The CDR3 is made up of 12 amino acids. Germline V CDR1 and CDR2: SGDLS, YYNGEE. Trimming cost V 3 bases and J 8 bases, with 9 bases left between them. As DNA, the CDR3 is TGTGCCAGCAGCGAGAACGGGGACACCATATATTTT. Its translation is CASSENGDTIYF. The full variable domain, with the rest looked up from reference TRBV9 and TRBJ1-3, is DSGVTQTPKHLITATGQRVTLRCSPRSGDLSVYWYQQSLDQGLQFLIQYYNGEERAKGNILERFSAQQFPDLHSELNLSSLELGDSALYFCASSENGDTIYFGEGSWLTVV.

This CDR3 reads CASWDNQNSPLHF. CDR3 nucleotides: TGTGCCAGCTGGGACAATCAGAATTCACCCCTCCACTTT. The chain carries TRBV28 and TRBJ1-6, with D possibly being TRBD1 (6 bases). The V end lost 8 bases, the J end lost 7 bases, and 12 bases lay between the germline ends. This CDR3 comprises 13 residues. Germline CDR1 is MDHEN and CDR2 is SYDVKM.

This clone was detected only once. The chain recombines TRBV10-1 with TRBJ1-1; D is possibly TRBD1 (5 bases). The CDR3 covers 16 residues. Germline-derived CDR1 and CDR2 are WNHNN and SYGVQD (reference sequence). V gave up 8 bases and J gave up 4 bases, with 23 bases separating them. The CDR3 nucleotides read TGCGCCAGCGGGGCCCGGGGGGAACGGGCGGGCACTGAAGCTTTCTTT. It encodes CASGARGERAGTEAFF.